The sample holds a few counts of the clone carrying this T cell receptor (beta chain). The data belong to a study of PD-L1 blockade in urothelial cancer. Looking at the study overall: Patients, treated from 2014 onward, received atezolizumab 1,200 mg intravenously every 3 weeks. Peripheral blood specimens exhibited a median yield of 141,255 T cells.

CDR1 and CDR2 from the germline V gene are ENHRY and SYGVKD. Losses at the gene ends were 8 bases for V and 4 bases for J; bases not matched to a gene: 16. CDR3 size: 16 residues. The data were produced by immunoSEQ multiplex PCR, yet TCRdb's version contains in-frame clones alone and is incomplete. The table lists around 53,000 clones, approximately 87% of them singletons. This sequence was found in a man aged 40-49 years with urothelial cancer. The chain uses TRBV10-3 and TRBJ2-5; the match to TRBD1 covers 7 bases. The specimen was PBMCs, collected around atezolizumab (anti-PD-L1) treatment. CDR3 DNA: TGTGCCATCGGGACGGATGGTACAGGGGCTTCAGAGACCCAGTACTTC. As protein: CAIGTDGTGASETQYF.